This entry lists 22 T cell receptor beta chains sequenced from one sample in a study of blood T cell repertoires in COVID-19. This table comes from immunoSEQ multiplex PCR, and its TCRdb copy is limited to in-frame clones, with some not included. The repertoire holds 150,000 to 200,000 clones, with roughly 80% as singletons. Sequencing was carried out using peripheral blood. The source is a young woman with acute or convalescent COVID-19.

Note on this clone: Other DNA variants within this sample encode the same CDR3. The chain has TRBV6-4 and TRBJ2-3; TRBD2 matches at 10 bases. The CDR3 is made up of 14 amino acids. Germline CDR1 reads MRHNA; CDR2 reads SNTAGT. Unmatched junction bases numbered 0, after V lost 3 bases and J lost 3 bases. The CDR3 spells CASSEAGGTDTQYF. The CDR3 nucleotides are TGTGCCAGCAGTGAAGCGGGAGGGACAGATACGCAGTATTTT.

The V call is TRBV5-4, the J call TRBJ2-3; 11 bases fit TRBD2. Germline V CDR1 and CDR2: SGHNT, YYREEE (reference sequence). The CDR3 covers 17 residues. The V segment lost 2 bases and the J segment 0 bases; nucleotides outside the gene matches: 5. DNA of the CDR3: TGTGCCAGCAGCTTCCCGGGACTAGCGGCTAGCACAGATACGCAGTATTTT. Translating it yields CASSFPGLAASTDTQYF. Full variable domain (remainder filled in from reference TRBV5-4 and TRBJ2-3): ETGVTQSPTHLIKTRGQQVTLRCSSQSGHNTVSWYQQALGQGPQFIFQYYREEENGRGNFPPRFSGLQFPNYSSELNVNALELDDSALYLCASSFPGLAASTDTQYFGPGTRLTVL.

The rearrangement links TRBV5-1 to TRBJ2-3; the D gene is possibly TRBD1 (5 bases). The CDR3 sequence is 14 residues long. Trimming took 4 bases from V and 7 from J, leaving 16 bases between them. CDR1 is SGHRS and CDR2 is YFSETQ in the germline V gene. The CDR3 spells CASSMETALNTQYF. Here the CDR3 DNA reads TGCGCCAGCAGCATGGAGACAGCATTGAATACGCAGTATTTT.

V is TRBV10-2 and J is TRBJ2-1, with 7 bases fitting TRBD2. The CDR3 spans 15 residues. After removal of 6 bases from V and 4 bases from J, the junction contained 9 bases not matched to a gene. Looked up from germline, CDR1 is WSHSY and CDR2 is SAAADI. In DNA form, the CDR3 reads TGCGCCAGCAGGGGCGGAGGAGCGGGATACAATGAGCAGTTCTTC. It is translated as CASRGGGAGYNEQFF.

The chain joins TRBV7-2 to TRBJ2-5, with D uncertain. CDR3 length: 13 amino acids. Per the germline V gene, CDR1 is SGHTA and CDR2 is FQGNSA. Trimming cost V 7 bases and J 4 bases, with 13 bases left between them. DNA for the CDR3: TGTGCCAGCACCCCCTCACTGCTAGAGACCCAGTACTTC. As protein: CASTPSLLETQYF.

The chain is built from TRBV20-1 and TRBJ2-3, with D possibly being TRBD1 (5 bases). CDR1 and CDR2 (germline): DFQATT, SNEGSKA (reference sequence). The CDR3 runs 14 residues. V was trimmed by 3 bases and J by 2 bases, leaving 12 bases between them. The CDR3, as DNA: TGCAGTGCTAGTGCTTGGGGCCCCACAGATACGCAGTATTTT. Translated: CSASAWGPTDTQYF.

V usage is TRBV21-1 and J usage is TRBJ1-4; the table's D gene call, TRBD1, was not cross checked with the DNA. TRBV21-1 is given as a pseudogene. This CDR3 contains 15 residues. The CDR3 DNA follows: TGTGCCAGCATCCCGGGACATCGACAGAATGAAAAACTGTTTTTT. Amino acid sequence: CASIPGHRQNEKLFF.

The gene calls are TRBV11-2 and TRBJ2-6; the D is unclear. CDR3 size: 15 residues. The V end lost 5 bases, the J end lost 0 bases, and 8 bases lay between the germline ends. Germline V gives CDR1 SGHAT, CDR2 FQNNGV. The CDR3 sequence: CASSLTASGANVLTF. The CDR3 nucleotides are TGTGCCAGCAGCCTCACAGCCTCTGGGGCCAACGTCCTGACTTTC.

This chain joins TRBV19 and TRBJ2-5; tentative D call: TRBD1 (5 bases). Germline CDR1 is LNHDA and CDR2 is SQIVND (reference sequence). Trimming took off 3 bases at V and 3 bases at J, with 11 bases between the two ends. This CDR3 has 14 residues. CDR3 loop: CASSISDTKETQYF. Written as DNA, the CDR3 is TGTGCCAGTAGTATCTCGGACACTAAAGAGACCCAGTACTTC.

The gene calls are TRBV11-2 and TRBJ2-3, with TRBD1 matching 9 bases. Losses at the gene ends were 3 bases for V and 1 base for J; bases not matched to a gene: 2. CDR3 length equals 15 residues. Germline V gives CDR1 SGHAT, CDR2 FQNNGV. Here the CDR3 reads CASSLGQGRTDTQYF. The CDR3 region has the DNA TGTGCCAGCAGCTTGGGACAGGGCCGCACAGATACGCAGTATTTT.

The chain links TRBV3-1 (or the pseudogene TRBV3-2) to TRBJ1-2; 7 bases line up with TRBD1. Per germline, CDR1 LGHDT and CDR2 YNNKEL (reference sequence). The ends lost 3 bases at V and 4 bases at J; junction bases unmatched: 8. The CDR3 is 15 amino acids. The CDR3: CASSHKQGSSYGYTF. The CDR3 region has the DNA TGTGCCAGCAGCCATAAACAGGGGTCGAGCTATGGCTACACCTTC.

In DNA, the CDR3 is TGTGCCAGCAGCCCAGGACTAGCGGGGGGCCTGAATCAAGAGACCCAGTACTTC. It translates to CASSPGLAGGLNQETQYF. The chain couples TRBV3-1 (or the pseudogene TRBV3-2) to TRBJ2-5; TRBD2 matches 14 bases. Germline V gives CDR1 LGHDT, CDR2 YNNKEL (reference sequence). This CDR3 region has 18 residues. The V and J ends lost 4 bases and 2 bases, in that order; junction bases with no gene match: 9.

This rearrangement joins TRBV5-1 to TRBJ2-3, with 12 bases matching TRBD2. Germline trimming cut 1 base from V and 0 bases from J; bases unmatched to any gene: 3. The germline CDR1 and CDR2 sequences are SGHRS and YFSETQ. This CDR3 contains 17 residues. The chain's CDR3 is CASSLSGLAGSTDTQYF. In DNA, the CDR3 is TGCGCCAGCAGCTTGTCAGGACTAGCGGGAAGCACAGATACGCAGTATTTT.

This clone was picked up one time. The rearrangement uses TRBV7-2 and TRBJ1-2, with 7 bases aligning to TRBD1. The junction had 6 bases not matched to a gene; V was cut back by 4 bases and J by 4 bases. Germline CDR1 reads SGHTA; CDR2 reads FQGNSA. The length of the CDR3 is 14 residues. The CDR3 coding sequence is TGTGCCAGCAGCTCGACAGGGAAGTCCTATGGCTACACCTTC. Translated: CASSSTGKSYGYTF.

In DNA form, the CDR3 reads TGTGCCAGCAGTGATGGGGGCAGGGGAGAGACCCAGTACTTC. Its translation is CASSDGGRGETQYF. The gene calls are TRBV2 and TRBJ2-5; D possibly corresponds to TRBD1 (6 bases). V was cut by 3 bases and J by 4 bases, with 12 bases left in between. The CDR3 covers 14 residues. From germline, CDR1 is SNHLY and CDR2 FYNNEI.

The V and J genes are TRBV2 and TRBJ1-1; 11 bases are a match to TRBD1. This CDR3 has 17 amino acids. Looked up from germline, CDR1 is SNHLY and CDR2 is FYNNEI. The V gene end was trimmed by 6 bases and the J gene end by 6 bases; junction bases not matched to a gene: 15. The CDR3 DNA follows: TGTGCCAGCAGGAGAGGGACAGGGGGACGGGCCGCTTCTGAAGCTTTCTTT. Translation: CASRRGTGGRAASEAFF.

The J gene is TRBJ2-1, the V gene TRBV3-1 (or the pseudogene TRBV3-2); 8 positions agree with TRBD1. With V trimmed by 1 base and J by 6 bases, 14 bases remained unmatched. CDR1 and CDR2 (germline): LGHDT, YNNKEL (reference sequence). CDR3 length equals 18 residues. Here the CDR3 DNA reads TGTGCCAGCAGCCAAGGCCCCCCTGACAGGGGAGCTCGCAATGAGCAGTTCTTC. It yields the protein CASSQGPPDRGARNEQFF.

The chain combines TRBV11-1 with TRBJ1-1; D is ambiguous. Germline CDR1 and CDR2: SGHAT and FQDESV (reference sequence). Between the trimmed V and J ends, which lost 2 bases and 6 bases, there was a span of 13 bases. CDR3 size: 14 residues. The chain's CDR3 is CASSLFPREPEAFF. The DNA for the CDR3 is TGTGCCAGCAGCTTATTCCCGCGAGAGCCTGAAGCTTTCTTT.

DNA of the CDR3: TGTGCCAGCAGCTCCAGGGGACTAGCGGGAGGGCACTTTGGGGCCAACGTCCTGACTTTC. Its protein product is CASSSRGLAGGHFGANVLTF. V is TRBV13 and J is TRBJ2-6; 16 nucleotides align to TRBD2. Germline V lookup: CDR1 PRHDT, CDR2 FYEKMQ (reference sequence). V shed 4 bases and J 3 bases; nucleotides not matched to a gene: 9. This CDR3 region has 20 residues.

The chain employs TRBV28 and TRBJ1-5; 11 bases align to TRBD1. The CDR3 contains 17 residues. J lost 4 bases, V lost 6 bases, and 11 bases had no gene match. Per germline, CDR1 MDHEN and CDR2 SYDVKM. As DNA, the CDR3 is TGTGCCAGCAGCCGAGCCGGGACAGGGGGTTTGAATCAGCCCCAGCATTTT. As protein: CASSRAGTGGLNQPQHF.

The chain employs TRBV30 and TRBJ2-3; maybe TRBD2 (5 bases). V gave up 8 bases and J gave up 6 bases, with 24 bases separating them. Germline V gene data show CDR1 as GTSNPN and CDR2 as SVGIG (reference sequence). This CDR3 is 15 amino acids long. In nucleotides, the CDR3 is TGTGCCGGAAGGCTAGCTCACTTTAGCGTGGATACGCAGTATTTT. Amino acids: CAGRLAHFSVDTQYF.

The V and J genes are TRBV6-1 and TRBJ2-5, with D perhaps TRBD2 (6 bases). The length of the CDR3 is 15 residues. Deletions cut 2 bases from V and 5 bases from J, with 15 bases between. CDR1 is MNHNS and CDR2 is SASEGT in the germline V gene. CDR3 sequence: CASSELATRAETQYF. In DNA form, the CDR3 reads TGTGCCAGCAGTGAATTAGCGACTAGGGCTGAGACCCAGTACTTC.